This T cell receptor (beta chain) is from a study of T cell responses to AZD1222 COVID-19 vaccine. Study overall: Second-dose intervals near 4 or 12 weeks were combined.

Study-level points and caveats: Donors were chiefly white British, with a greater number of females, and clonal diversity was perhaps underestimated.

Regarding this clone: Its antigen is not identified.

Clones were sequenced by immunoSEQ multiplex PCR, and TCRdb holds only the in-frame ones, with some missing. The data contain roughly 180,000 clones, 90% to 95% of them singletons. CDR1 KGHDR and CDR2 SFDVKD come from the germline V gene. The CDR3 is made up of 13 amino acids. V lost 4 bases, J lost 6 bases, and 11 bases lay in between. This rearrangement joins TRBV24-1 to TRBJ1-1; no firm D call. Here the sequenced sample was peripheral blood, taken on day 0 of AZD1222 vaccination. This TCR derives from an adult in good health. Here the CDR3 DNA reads TGTGCCACCAGTGACAGGATGTTATCTGAAGCTTTCTTT. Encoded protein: CATSDRMLSEAFF.